This TCR beta chain was documented in a study of blood T cell repertoires in COVID-19. Background on the study: The United States, Italy and Spain provided the acute and convalescent COVID-19 samples. PBMCs, B-cell-depleted T cells, or T cells provided the cDNA or gDNA that made up the material.

Germline-derived CDR1 and CDR2 are SGHVS and FQNEAQ. The V end lost 5 bases, the J end lost 0 bases, and 7 bases lay between the germline ends. CDR3 size: 14 residues. In the authors' methods: Reference gene primer amplification gave nucleated cell count estimates. This table comes from immunoSEQ multiplex PCR, and its TCRdb copy is limited to in-frame clones, with some not included. V and J calls and clone size are given by that table; D and trimming were obtained from the DNA. This table has about 140,000 clones, 77% appearing once. This TCR derives from a woman in her forties or fifties with active or convalescent COVID-19. The chain couples TRBV7-8 to TRBJ1-4; tentatively, D is TRBD1 (5 bases). Sequencing was carried out using peripheral blood. The CDR3 sequence: CASSPGSTNEKLFF. CDR3 bases: TGTGCCAGCAGCCCAGGGTCAACTAATGAAAAACTGTTTTTT.